The present T cell receptor (beta chain) was sequenced within a study of Graves' ophthalmopathy and Graves' hyperthyroidism. Study-level results: Prediction of ophthalmopathy progression reached less than 71% sensitivity and around 72% specificity.

CDR1 is ENHRY, CDR2 SYGVKD, per germline. The CDR3 consists of 15 residues. Aged 18 to 65, hyperthyroidism patients had been newly diagnosed, with under 2 months' duration. Clinical symptoms and serum thyroxine were used for diagnosis; TRAb, thyroid ultrasound and orbital computed tomography were also relied on. RNA transcripts yielded amplified TCR beta CDR3 regions. HTBI-primed first-round RT-PCR preceded second-round multiplex PCR. TCRdb re-called the multiplex PCR reads with MiXCR, one entry per CDR3 protein. Among about 1.2 million distinct CDR3 sequences listed, 36% were seen once. Turning to this clonotype: As yet, its antigen is unknown. One end of the junction fails to match germline, which may point to a read error.

This chain links TRBV10-3 with TRBJ2-5; 9 bases agree with TRBD2. The TCR comes from an adult man with Graves' hyperthyroidism. The sample taken for sequencing was peripheral blood or thyroid tissue (not recorded which). In nucleotides, the CDR3 is TGTGCCAGCAGTTACACGCTAGCGGGGTCGGAGACCCAGTACTTC. Amino acids: CASSYTLAGSETQYF.